This is a list of T cell receptor beta chains from one sample in a study of blood T cell repertoires in COVID-19. Libraries were prepared by immunoSEQ multiplex PCR; TCRdb keeps only in-frame clonotypes and omits some of them. The sample contains roughly 240,000 clones, roughly 84% of which appear only once. The sequencing sample was made of peripheral blood. Every receptor here comes from a man in his forties or fifties who had recovered from COVID-19. CDR3s include the opening cysteine and the closing phenylalanine or tryptophan. D genes are given only for firm matches. The size entry is marked missing in some rows and otherwise reads once, few, many or a size class.

>TRBJ1-2|.|TRBV5-6|.
CASSLGRGTPRGYTF
TGTGCCAGCAGCTTGGGTCGGGGGACCCCGCGGGGCTACACCTTC
>TRBJ2-2|.|TRBV9|.
CASSVLLNTGELFF
TGTGCCAGCAGCGTATTACTTAACACCGGGGAGCTGTTTTTT
>TRBJ2-3|.|TRBV10-1|TRBD2
CASSDELAGGTDTQYF
TGCGCCAGCAGTGATGAACTAGCGGGGGGAACAGATACGCAGTATTTT
>TRBJ1-5|.|TRBV18|.
CASSPNEGQPQHF
TGTGCCAGCTCACCAAATGAGGGACAGCCCCAGCATTTT
>TRBJ1-2|.|TRBV5-6|.
CASSLWRGNYGYTF
TGTGCCAGCAGCTTGTGGAGGGGTAACTATGGCTACACCTTC
>TRBJ2-3|.|TRBV5-1|TRBD2
CASSSTSGRYDTQYF
TGCGCCAGCAGCTCTACTAGCGGGAGATATGATACGCAGTATTTT
>TRBJ2-6|.|TRBV7-2|.
CASSIKLSGANVLTF
TGTGCCAGCAGCATAAAGCTATCTGGGGCCAACGTCCTGACTTTC
>TRBJ1-2|once|TRBV9|.
CASSVSTNYGYTF
TGTGCCAGCAGCGTGAGCACCAACTATGGCTACACCTTC
>TRBJ1-3|.|TRBV5-4|TRBD1
CASSTGERNTIYF
TGTGCCAGCTCGACAGGGGAGAGAAACACCATATATTTT
>TRBJ2-2|once|TRBV5-1|.
CASSQQGNTGELFF
TGCGCCAGCAGCCAACAGGGAAACACCGGGGAGCTGTTTTTT
>TRBJ1-2|.|TRBV19|TRBD1
CASRDRDLTF
TGTGCCAGCAGAGACAGGGATCTCACCTTC
>TRBJ1-2|.|TRBV30|TRBD1
CAWSRQGGYGYTF
TGTGCCTGGAGCCGACAGGGGGGCTATGGCTACACCTTC
>TRBJ2-2|.|TRBV7-7|.
CASSRGNTGELFF
TGTGCTAGCAGCCGGGGGAACACCGGGGAGCTGTTTTTT
>TRBJ2-5|.|TRBV7-2|TRBD1
CASSSQGAGETQYF
TGTGCCAGCAGCTCCCAGGGGGCGGGTGAGACCCAGTACTTC
>TRBJ2-1|.|TRBV20-1|TRBD2
CSASGGRGYNEQFF
TGCAGTGCTAGTGGCGGGAGGGGATACAATGAGCAGTTCTTC
>TRBJ2-2|.|TRBV6-4|TRBD1
CASRDRGSYGELFF
TGTGCCAGCAGGGACAGGGGATCGTACGGGGAGCTGTTTTTT